This T cell receptor beta chain originates from a study of T cell changes during pregnancy in multiple sclerosis. Assay used: immunoSEQ multiplex PCR; TCRdb lists only in-frame clones, some missing. The sample lists 45,000 to 55,000 clones, around 94% occurring once. V was clipped by 7 bases and J by 2 bases, with 19 bases between them. CDR3 length equals 16 residues. The germline V gene encodes CDR1 SGHVS and CDR2 FNYEAQ. V gene TRBV7-6 combines with J gene TRBJ2-3; weak D call: TRBD2 (5 bases). The clonotype comes from a female donor with multiple sclerosis, enrolled in a pregnancy study. Sequenced material: CD8+ T cells from peripheral blood mononuclear cells, taken before pregnancy. CDR3 sequence reads: CASKSRGSGLTDTQYF. Here the CDR3 DNA reads TGTGCCAGCAAATCCAGAGGGAGCGGCCTCACAGATACGCAGTATTTT.